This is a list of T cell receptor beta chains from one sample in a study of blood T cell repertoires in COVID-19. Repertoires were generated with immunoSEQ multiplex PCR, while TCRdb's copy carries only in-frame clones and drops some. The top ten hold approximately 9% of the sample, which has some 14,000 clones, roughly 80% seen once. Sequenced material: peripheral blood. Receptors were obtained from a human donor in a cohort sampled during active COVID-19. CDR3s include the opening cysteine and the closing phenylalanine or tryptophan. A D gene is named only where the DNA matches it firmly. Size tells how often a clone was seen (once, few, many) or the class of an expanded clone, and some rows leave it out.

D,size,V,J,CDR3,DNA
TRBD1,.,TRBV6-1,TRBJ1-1,CASSERAQGDTEAFF,TGTGCCAGCAGTGAACGGGCACAGGGGGACACTGAAGCTTTCTTT
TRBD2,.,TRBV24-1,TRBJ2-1,CATSERLAGVNEQFF,TGTGCCACCAGTGAACGACTAGCGGGGGTCAATGAGCAGTTCTTC
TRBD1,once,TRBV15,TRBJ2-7,CATSKDRGYEQYF,TGTGCCACCAGCAAAGACAGGGGCTACGAGCAGTACTTC
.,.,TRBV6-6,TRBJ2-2,CASSYHGTGELFF,TGTGCCAGCAGTTATCACGGGACCGGGGAGCTGTTTTTT
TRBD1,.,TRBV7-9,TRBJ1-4,CASSFKRGQGSSTNEKLFF,TGTGCCAGCAGCTTCAAGAGGGGACAGGGGAGCTCAACTAATGAAAAACTGTTTTTT
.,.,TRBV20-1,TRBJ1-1,CSAPGNTEAFF,TGCAGTGCCCCCGGGAACACTGAAGCTTTCTTT
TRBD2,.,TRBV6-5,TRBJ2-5,CASKASGEETQYF,TGTGCCAGCAAGGCCAGCGGGGAAGAGACCCAGTACTTC
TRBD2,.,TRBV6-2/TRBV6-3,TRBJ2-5,CASSSSGRGQETQYF,TGTGCCAGCAGTTCGAGCGGGAGGGGCCAAGAGACCCAGTACTTC
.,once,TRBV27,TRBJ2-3,CASGDRSGRDTQYF,TGTGCCAGCGGAGACAGGAGTGGGAGAGATACGCAGTATTTT
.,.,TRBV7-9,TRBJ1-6,CASSAGPRGANSPLHF,TGTGCCAGCAGCGCGGGGCCCCGGGGGGCGAATTCACCCCTCCACTTT
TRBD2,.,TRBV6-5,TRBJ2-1,CASRESGLAGHEQFF,TGTGCCAGCAGAGAGTCGGGACTAGCGGGACATGAGCAGTTCTTC
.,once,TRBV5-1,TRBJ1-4,CASSLAITKNEKLFF,TGCGCCAGCAGCTTGGCCATAACAAAAAATGAAAAACTGTTTTTT
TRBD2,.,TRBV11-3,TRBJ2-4,CASSCEREGAKNIQYF,TGTGCCAGCAGCTGCGAGCGGGAGGGGGCCAAAAACATTCAGTACTTC
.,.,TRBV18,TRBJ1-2,CASSPGQRSYGYTF,TGTGCCAGCTCACCGGGACAACGATCCTATGGCTACACCTTC
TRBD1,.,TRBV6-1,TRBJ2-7,CASSGGWDRGVYEQYF,TGTGCCAGCAGTGGCGGGTGGGACAGGGGGGTTTACGAGCAGTACTTC
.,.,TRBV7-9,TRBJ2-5,CASSPSQYF,TGTGCCAGCAGCCCCAGCCAGTACTTC
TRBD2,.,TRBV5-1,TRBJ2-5,CASSTGLRRTSGGETQYF,TGCGCCAGCAGCACCGGACTGCGCCGGACTAGCGGGGGGGAGACCCAGTACTTC
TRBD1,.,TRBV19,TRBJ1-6,CASSIGQGARNSPLHF,TGTGCCAGTAGTATAGGGCAGGGGGCAAGGAATTCACCCCTCCACTTT
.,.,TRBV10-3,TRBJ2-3,CATGTSGTDTQYF,TGTGCCACAGGCACTTCGGGCACAGATACGCAGTATTTT
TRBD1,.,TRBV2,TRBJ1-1,CASSQSTGSTEAFF,TGTGCCAGCAGCCAATCGACAGGGTCTACTGAAGCTTTCTTT
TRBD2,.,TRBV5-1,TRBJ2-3,CASSLGLSGVSTDTQYF,TGCGCCAGCAGCTTGGGCCTAAGCGGGGTTAGCACAGATACGCAGTATTTT
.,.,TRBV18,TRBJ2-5,CASSSPTRETQYF,TGTGCCAGCTCATCCCCCACGCGAGAGACCCAGTACTTC
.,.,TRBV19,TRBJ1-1,CASSTSGVVNTEAFF,TGTGCCAGTAGTACATCAGGGGTCGTGAACACTGAAGCTTTCTTT
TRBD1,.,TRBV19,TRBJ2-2,CASRYSGQANTGELFF,TGTGCCAGTAGGTACTCGGGACAGGCAAACACCGGGGAGCTGTTTTTT
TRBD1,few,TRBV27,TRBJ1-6,CASSLGGQGFNSPLHF,TGTGCCAGCAGTTTAGGGGGACAGGGCTTCAATTCACCCCTCCACTTT
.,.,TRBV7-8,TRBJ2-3,CASRPHLRGTSTDTQYF,TGTGCCAGCAGGCCACACCTCAGGGGAACTAGCACAGATACGCAGTATTTT
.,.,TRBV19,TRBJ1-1,CASSIGEGNTEAFF,TGTGCCAGTAGTATAGGAGAGGGGAACACTGAAGCTTTCTTT
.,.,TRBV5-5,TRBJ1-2,CASSLETDIYGYTF,TGTGCCAGCAGCTTGGAGACAGACATCTATGGCTACACCTTC
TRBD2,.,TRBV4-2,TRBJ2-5,CASSQDPGLAGYQETQYF,TGTGCCAGCAGCCAAGATCCGGGGCTAGCGGGGTACCAAGAGACCCAGTACTTC
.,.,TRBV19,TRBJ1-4,CASHWGGTNEKLFF,TGTGCCAGCCACTGGGGGGGGACTAATGAAAAACTGTTTTTT
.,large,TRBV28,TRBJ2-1,CASSFTQGYYANEQFF,TGTGCCAGCAGTTTTACGCAGGGGTATTATGCCAATGAGCAGTTCTTC
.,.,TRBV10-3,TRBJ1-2,CAISEAGTNYGYTF,TGTGCCATCAGTGAGGCAGGAACTAACTATGGCTACACCTTC
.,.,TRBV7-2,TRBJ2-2,CASSLKPRNVAGELFF,TGTGCCAGCAGCTTAAAACCGAGGAATGTCGCCGGGGAGCTGTTTTTT
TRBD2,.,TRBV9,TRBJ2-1,CASSVDRGGGPEWEQFF,TGTGCCAGCAGCGTAGACCGCGGGGGAGGGCCTGAGTGGGAGCAGTTCTTC
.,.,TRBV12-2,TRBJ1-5,CASRLEPWRDRTNWDQPQHF,TGTGCAAGTCGCTTAGAGCCATGGCGGGACAGAACCAACTGGGATCAGCCCCAGCATTTT
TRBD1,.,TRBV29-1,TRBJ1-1,CWVGGQGWGNTEAFF,TGCTGGGTTGGGGGACAGGGTTGGGGCAACACTGAAGCTTTCTTT
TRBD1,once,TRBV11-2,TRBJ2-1,CASSITGAQSGEQFF,TGTGCCAGCAGCATTACAGGGGCTCAGTCAGGAGAGCAGTTCTTC
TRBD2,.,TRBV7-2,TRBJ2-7,CASSLDRSGTLKEQYF,TGTGCCAGCAGCTTAGACAGAAGCGGGACTCTTAAAGAGCAGTACTTC
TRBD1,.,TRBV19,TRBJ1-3,CASSIMGQKISGNTIYF,TGTGCCAGTAGTATTATGGGACAGAAAATCTCTGGAAACACCATATATTTT
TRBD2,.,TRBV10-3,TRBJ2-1,CATGISGEQFF,TGTGCCACCGGAATTAGCGGGGAGCAGTTCTTC
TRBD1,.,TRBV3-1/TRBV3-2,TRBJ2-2,CASSRFASGGRAGELFF,TGTGCCAGCAGCCGGTTTGCTTCAGGGGGCCGGGCCGGGGAGCTGTTTTTT
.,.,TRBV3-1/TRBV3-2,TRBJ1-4,CASSLREEKLFF,TGTGCCAGCAGCCTTCGTGAGGAAAAACTGTTTTTT
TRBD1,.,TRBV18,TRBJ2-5,CASSPGTGIRETQYF,TGTGCCAGCTCACCAGGGACAGGTATTAGAGAGACCCAGTACTTC
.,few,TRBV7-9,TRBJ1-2,CASSPRGGYGYTF,TGTGCCAGCAGCCCCCGAGGGGGCTATGGCTACACCTTC
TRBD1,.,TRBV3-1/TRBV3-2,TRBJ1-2,CASSRGGANGYTF,TGTGCCAGCAGCCGAGGGGGCGCGAATGGCTACACCTTC
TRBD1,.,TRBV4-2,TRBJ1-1,CASSQEGQGAMNTEAFF,TGTGCCAGCAGCCAAGAGGGACAGGGGGCGATGAACACTGAAGCTTTCTTT
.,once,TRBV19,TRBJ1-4,CASSISSGSHEKLFF,TGTGCCAGTAGTATCTCGTCCGGGAGCCATGAAAAACTGTTTTTT
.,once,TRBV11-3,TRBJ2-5,CASSSSLSFGQTQYF,TGTGCCAGCAGCTCCTCACTTTCTTTCGGTCAGACCCAGTACTTC
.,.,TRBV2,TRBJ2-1,CASKNAERVIIHEQFF,TGTGCCAGCAAAAACGCGGAGCGGGTTATAATCCATGAGCAGTTCTTC
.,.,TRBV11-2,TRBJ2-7,CASSLEYTGNEQYF,TGTGCCAGCAGTCTCGAATACACAGGGAACGAGCAGTACTTC
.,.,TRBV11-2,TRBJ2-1,CASSRNSINEQFF,TGTGCCAGCAGTCGCAACTCTATCAATGAGCAGTTCTTC
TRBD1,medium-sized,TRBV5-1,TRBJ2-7,CASSWGDRAAYEQYF,TGCGCCAGCAGCTGGGGGGACAGGGCTGCCTACGAGCAGTACTTC
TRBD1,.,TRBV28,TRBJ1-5,CASSRDRGGIWSNQPQHF,TGTGCCAGCAGCCGGGACAGGGGTGGTATCTGGAGCAATCAGCCCCAGCATTTT
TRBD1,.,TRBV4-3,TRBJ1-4,CASSPGQGNEKLFF,TGCGCCAGCAGCCCGGGACAGGGGAATGAAAAACTGTTTTTT
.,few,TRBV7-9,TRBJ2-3,CASSLWLEPGADTQYF,TGTGCCAGCAGCTTATGGTTAGAGCCCGGGGCAGATACGCAGTATTTT
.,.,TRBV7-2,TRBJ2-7,CASSLSQGLSYEQYF,TGTGCCAGCAGCTTAAGTCAGGGCTTGTCCTACGAGCAGTACTTC
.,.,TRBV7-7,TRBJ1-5,CASSLGGLNQPQHF,TGTGCTAGCAGCTTAGGGGGGCTGAATCAGCCCCAGCATTTT